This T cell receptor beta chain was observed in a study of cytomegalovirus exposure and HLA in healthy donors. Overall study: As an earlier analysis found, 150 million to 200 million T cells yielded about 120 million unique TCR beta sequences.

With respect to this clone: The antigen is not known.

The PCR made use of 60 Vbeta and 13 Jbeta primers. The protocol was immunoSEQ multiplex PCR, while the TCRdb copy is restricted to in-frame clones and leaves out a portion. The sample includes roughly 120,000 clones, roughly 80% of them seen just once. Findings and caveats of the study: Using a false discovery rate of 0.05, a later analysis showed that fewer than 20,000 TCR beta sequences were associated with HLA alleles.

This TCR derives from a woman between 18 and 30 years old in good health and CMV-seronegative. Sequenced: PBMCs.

The CDR3 loop reads CASSLGLAGGYTDTQYF. The CDR3 nucleotides are TGCGCCAGCAGCTTGGGGCTAGCGGGGGGTTACACAGATACGCAGTATTTT. The chain combines TRBV5-1 with TRBJ2-3; 11 bases map to TRBD2. Germline loops: CDR1 SGHRS, CDR2 YFSETQ. The CDR3 has 17 amino acids. J was trimmed by 2 bases and V by 0 bases; bases with no gene match: 5.